Described below is a single TCR beta chain sequence and its context. Its antigen remains unidentified. The germline CDR1 and CDR2 sequences are GTSNPN and SVGIG (reference sequence). V dropped 7 bases and J dropped 2; count of bases not matched to a gene: 6. This CDR3 has 13 residues. The data are from a study of cytomegalovirus exposure and HLA in healthy donors. Findings of the study overall: It was reported that TCR beta sequences correctly inferred the HLA-A and HLA-B alleles for most subjects.

PCR primers comprised 60 Vbeta and 13 Jbeta primers. Sequenced by immunoSEQ multiplex PCR; TCRdb stores in-frame clones only, minus some. The data contain more than 150,000 clones, more than 65% of them singletons. This chain links TRBV30 with TRBJ1-1; 8 bases are a match to TRBD1. The sequence was obtained from a girl aged 2 to 10 in good health and CMV-seropositive. The sequenced sample was PBMCs. The CDR3 nucleotides read TGTGCCTCGGACGACAGGGGAAACACTGAAGCTTTCTTT. Translating it yields CASDDRGNTEAFF.